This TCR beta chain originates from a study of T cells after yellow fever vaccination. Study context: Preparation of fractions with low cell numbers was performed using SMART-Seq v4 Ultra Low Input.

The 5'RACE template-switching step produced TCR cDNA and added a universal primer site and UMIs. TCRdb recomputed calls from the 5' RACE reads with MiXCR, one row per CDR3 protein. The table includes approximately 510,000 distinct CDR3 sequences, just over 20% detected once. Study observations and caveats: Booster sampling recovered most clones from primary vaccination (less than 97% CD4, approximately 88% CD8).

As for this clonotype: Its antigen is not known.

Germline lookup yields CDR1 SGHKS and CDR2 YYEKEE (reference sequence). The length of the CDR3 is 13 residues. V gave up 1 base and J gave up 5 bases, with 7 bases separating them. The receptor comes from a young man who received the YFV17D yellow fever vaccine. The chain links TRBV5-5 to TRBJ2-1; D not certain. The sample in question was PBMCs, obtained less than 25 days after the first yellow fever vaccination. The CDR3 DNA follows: TGTGCCAGCAGCTTGTGGAAGAACAATGAGCAGTTCTTC. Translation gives CASSLWKNNEQFF.